A single sample is the source of the 2 T cell receptor beta chains below, sequenced in a study of cytomegalovirus exposure and HLA in healthy donors. Amplification used 60 Vbeta primers and 13 Jbeta primers. Profiled with immunoSEQ multiplex PCR; TCRdb holds only in-frame clones, not every one. The top ten hold under 5.5% of the sample, which has fewer than 200,000 clones, almost 75% seen once. Input material: PBMCs. These receptors were obtained from a woman under 30 in good health and CMV-seropositive.

The chain links TRBV9 to TRBJ2-5, with D uncertain. The germline CDR1 and CDR2 sequences are SGDLS and YYNGEE. V was cut by 4 bases and J by 3 bases, with 10 bases left in between. The CDR3 sequence is 13 residues long. CDR3 sequence reads: CASSPRGEETQYF. CDR3 in DNA: TGTGCCAGCAGCCCAAGAGGAGAAGAGACCCAGTACTTC.

The chain uses TRBV28 and TRBJ1-2, with D unclear. This CDR3 comprises 11 residues. The V end lost 8 bases, the J end lost 7 bases, and 11 bases lay between the germline ends. Germline V lookup: CDR1 MDHEN, CDR2 SYDVKM. The CDR3, as DNA: TGTGCCAGCGATTCAGGAATTGGCTACACCTTC. Translated, it gives CASDSGIGYTF.